The present T cell receptor beta chain was sequenced within a study of T cell responses to AZD1222 COVID-19 vaccine. Study outcomes and limitations: The breadth and depth of Spike-specific TCRs increased once two AZD1222 doses had been given.

With 4 bases clipped from V and 2 bases from J, the junction kept 7 bases outside the gene matches. The germline V gene has CDR1 SGHDN and CDR2 FVKESK. The CDR3 contains 15 residues. This clone was seen only once. Its cognate antigen is unknown. Using immunoSEQ multiplex PCR, the repertoire was profiled, and TCRdb retains in-frame clones only, with some absent. The repertoire includes fewer than 120,000 clones, roughly 92% of them detected once, and less than 2.5% sits in the top ten. This TCR was recovered from an adult who received the AZD1222 COVID-19 vaccine. Here the sequenced sample was peripheral blood, taken 28 days after the second AZD1222 dose. J is TRBJ1-1 and V is TRBV14; 7 bases line up with TRBD1. CDR3 in amino acids: CASSRRGTVNTEAFF. CDR3 nucleotide sequence: TGTGCCAGCAGCCGGCGAGGGACAGTAAACACTGAAGCTTTCTTT.